Sequencing of this TCR beta chain was carried out in a study of shared clonotypes between healthy human individuals. Study overall: The composition of the donors was a couple of women and a few men aged 18 to 49. Study-wide results and caveats: The diversity represented, both genetic and in exposure history, was limited by few donors.

Execution of the assay was at deep level. The data were produced by immunoSEQ multiplex PCR, yet TCRdb's version contains in-frame clones alone and is incomplete. The top ten hold around 1.6% of the sample, which has roughly 700,000 clones, less than 85% seen once. On this clone itself: The target antigen is unknown.

Naive CD4+ cells were CD45RA-selected; the remaining cells were memory. From germline, CDR1 is SGHRS and CDR2 YFSETQ. This CDR3 comprises 19 residues. The germline V and J ends were trimmed by 0 bases and 0 bases, with 21 bases remaining between them. The TCR sequence derives from a woman aged 25 to 39 in good health. The chain is built from TRBV5-1 and TRBJ1-1, with D uncertain. Sequences were obtained from memory CD4+ T cells sorted from blood. Subset of the sample: CD45RA-negative fraction. The CDR3 here is CASSLAGISLSGVNTEAFF. In DNA, the CDR3 is TGCGCCAGCAGCTTGGCTGGGATTTCGCTGTCAGGAGTGAACACTGAAGCTTTCTTT.